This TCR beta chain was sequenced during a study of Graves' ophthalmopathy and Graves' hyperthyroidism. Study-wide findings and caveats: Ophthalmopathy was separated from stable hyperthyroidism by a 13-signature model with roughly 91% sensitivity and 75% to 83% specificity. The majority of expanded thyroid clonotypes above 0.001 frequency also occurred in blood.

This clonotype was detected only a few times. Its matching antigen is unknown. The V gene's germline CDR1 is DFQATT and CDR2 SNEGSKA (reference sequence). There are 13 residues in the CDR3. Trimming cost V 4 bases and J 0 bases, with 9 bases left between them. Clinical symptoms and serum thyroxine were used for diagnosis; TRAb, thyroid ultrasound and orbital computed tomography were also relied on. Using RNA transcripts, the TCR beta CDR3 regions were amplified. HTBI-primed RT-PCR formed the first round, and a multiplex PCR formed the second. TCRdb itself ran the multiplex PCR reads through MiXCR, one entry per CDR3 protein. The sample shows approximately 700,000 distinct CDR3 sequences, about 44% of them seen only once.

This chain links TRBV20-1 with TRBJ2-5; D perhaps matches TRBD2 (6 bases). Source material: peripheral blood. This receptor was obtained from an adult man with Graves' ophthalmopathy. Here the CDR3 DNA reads TGCAGTGCTATACGGGAGAACCAAGAGACCCAGTACTTC. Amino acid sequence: CSAIRENQETQYF.